The clone carrying this TCR beta chain was observed a single time. This record comes from a study of blood T cell repertoires in COVID-19. Turning to the study itself: Collection of acute and convalescent COVID-19 samples took place in the United States, Italy and Spain. The analysed material was cDNA or gDNA that came from T cells, B-cell-depleted T cells, or PBMCs.

Authors' methods: Amplification with reference gene primers provided the estimates of nucleated cell counts. Libraries were prepared by immunoSEQ multiplex PCR; TCRdb keeps only in-frame clonotypes and omits some of them. V and J calls and clone size are as listed in that table; D and trimming were resolved from the DNA. There are around 270,000 clones in the sample; 80% to 90% occur only once, and roughly 5% lies in the top ten. The CDR3 spans 15 residues. The V gene's germline CDR1 is GTSNPN and CDR2 SVGIG (reference sequence). V was pared by 2 bases and J by 6 bases, with 16 bases between. The sample taken for sequencing was peripheral blood. This clonotype was sampled from a man in his forties with acute or convalescent COVID-19. The chain links TRBV30 to TRBJ2-2; tentatively, D is TRBD1 (5 bases). In DNA, the CDR3 is TGTGCCTGGAGTTCATCTTTTCAGGGTGCCGGGGAGCTGTTTTTT. Translated: CAWSSSFQGAGELFF.